This T cell receptor beta chain was sequenced during a study of T cells in Graves' hyperthyroidism and ophthalmopathy. Study conclusions and caveats: From stable hyperthyroidism, ophthalmopathy was set apart by a 13 V-J model.

This clonotype was detected many times. Its antigen is unknown. V lost 5 bases and J 2 bases, leaving 12 bases between the germline ends. Germline CDR1 is SGHNT and CDR2 is YENEEA. This CDR3 comprises 14 residues. Template material for amplifying TCR beta CDR3 regions consisted of RNA transcripts. The TCR CDR3 was amplified in a first-round RT-PCR using the HTBI primer set. MiXCR, run by TCRdb on the multiplex PCR reads, gives a single entry per CDR3 protein. The repertoire holds under 350,000 distinct CDR3 sequences, with about 21% as singletons. Graves' hyperthyroidism showing no ophthalmopathy progression within 18 months was considered stable. Those with hyperthyroidism were 18 to 65 years old, newly diagnosed, and ill for under 2 months. Together with thyroid ultrasound, orbital computed tomography, serum thyroxine and TRAb, clinical symptoms were used for diagnoses.

The V and J genes are TRBV11-3 and TRBJ2-5, with a possible D match to TRBD1 (6 bases). The TCR originated in a woman in her fifties or sixties with Graves' hyperthyroidism. The sample taken for sequencing was blood. The CDR3 sequence is CASSPGQTQETQYF. The CDR3 region has the DNA TGTGCCAGCAGCCCAGGACAGACACAAGAGACCCAGTACTTC. The variable domain in full, completed from reference TRBV11-3 and TRBJ2-5, reads EAGVVQSPRYKIIEKKQPVAFWCNPISGHNTLYWYLQNLGQGPELLIRYENEEAVDDSQLPKDRFSAERLKGVDSTLKIQPAELGDSAVYLCASSPGQTQETQYFGPGTRLLVL.